This T cell receptor beta chain was sequenced during a study of blood T cells in healthy people across ages. With regard to this clonotype: At one boundary the junction diverges from the germline segment, which might be a read error.

For the second PCR, which ran for roughly 6 to 12 cycles, a sample-barcoded 5' primer and a J-beta primer mix were used. TCRdb itself ran the 5' RACE reads through MiXCR, one entry per CDR3 protein. The table lists roughly 800,000 distinct CDR3 sequences, 20% to 30% of them singletons. This CDR3 comprises 15 residues. The V gene's germline CDR1 is SNHLY and CDR2 FYNNEI. Another study also made use of these data, one on T cells of mothers and their children.

Material for sequencing was blood. The source of this sequence is a boy younger than 18 in good health. The gene calls are TRBV2 and TRBJ1-4; unclear D gene. The CDR3 spells CTSSHDWGDREKLFF. The CDR3 nucleotides are TGTACCAGCAGCCACGACTGGGGAGATCGCGAAAAACTGTTTTTT.